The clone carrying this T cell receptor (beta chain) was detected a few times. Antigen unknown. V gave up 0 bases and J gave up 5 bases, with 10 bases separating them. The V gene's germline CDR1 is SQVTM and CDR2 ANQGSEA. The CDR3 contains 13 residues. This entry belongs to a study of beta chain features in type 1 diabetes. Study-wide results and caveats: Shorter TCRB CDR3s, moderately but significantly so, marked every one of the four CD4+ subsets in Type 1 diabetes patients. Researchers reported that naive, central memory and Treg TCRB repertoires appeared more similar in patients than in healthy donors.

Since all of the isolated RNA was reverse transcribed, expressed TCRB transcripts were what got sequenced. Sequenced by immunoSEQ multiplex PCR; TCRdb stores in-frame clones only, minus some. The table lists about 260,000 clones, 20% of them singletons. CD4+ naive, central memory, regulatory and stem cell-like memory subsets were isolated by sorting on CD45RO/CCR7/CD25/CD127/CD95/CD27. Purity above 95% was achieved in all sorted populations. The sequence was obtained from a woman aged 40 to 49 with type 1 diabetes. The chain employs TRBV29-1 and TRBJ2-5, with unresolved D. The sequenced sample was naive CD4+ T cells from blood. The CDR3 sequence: CSVEEALGETQYF. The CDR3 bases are TGCAGCGTTGAAGAAGCACTCGGGGAGACCCAGTACTTC.